The source of this T cell receptor (beta chain) is a study of T cell changes during pregnancy in multiple sclerosis. The data were produced by immunoSEQ multiplex PCR, yet TCRdb's version contains in-frame clones alone and is incomplete. The sample shows 84,000 or so clones, around 93% of them seen only once. Material: peripheral blood, obtained in the third trimester of pregnancy. The receptor was isolated from a female donor with multiple sclerosis, enrolled in a pregnancy study.

The DNA of the CDR3 is TGTGCCAGCAGCCAAGATCCGAGGACAGGGGGGATTGAGCAGTACTTC. This encodes CASSQDPRTGGIEQYF. The chain recombines TRBV4-2 with TRBJ2-7; 10 bases agree with TRBD1. Germline CDR1 is LGHNA and CDR2 is YNFKEQ. The CDR3 contains 16 residues. With V trimmed by 0 bases and J by 7 bases, 9 bases remained unmatched.